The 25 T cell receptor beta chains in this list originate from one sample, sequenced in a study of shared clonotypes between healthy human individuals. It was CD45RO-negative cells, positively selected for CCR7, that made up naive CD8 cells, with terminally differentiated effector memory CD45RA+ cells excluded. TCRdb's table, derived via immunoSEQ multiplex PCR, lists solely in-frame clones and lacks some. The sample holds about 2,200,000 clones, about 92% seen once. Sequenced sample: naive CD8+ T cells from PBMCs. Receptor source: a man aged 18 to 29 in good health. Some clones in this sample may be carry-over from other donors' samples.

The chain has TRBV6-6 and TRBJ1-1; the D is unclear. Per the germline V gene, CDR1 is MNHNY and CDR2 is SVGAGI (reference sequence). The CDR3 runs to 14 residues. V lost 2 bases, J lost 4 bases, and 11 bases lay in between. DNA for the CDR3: TGTGCCAGCAGTTACGGGGTCTTGAGCACTGAAGCTTTCTTT. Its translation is CASSYGVLSTEAFF.

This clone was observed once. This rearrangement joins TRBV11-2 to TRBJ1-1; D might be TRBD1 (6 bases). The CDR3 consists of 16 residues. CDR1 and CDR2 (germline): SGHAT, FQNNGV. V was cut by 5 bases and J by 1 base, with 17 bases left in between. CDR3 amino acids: CASSPRGAEGNTEAFF. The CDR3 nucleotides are TGTGCCAGCAGCCCCCGGGGGGCCGAGGGGAACACTGAAGCTTTCTTT.

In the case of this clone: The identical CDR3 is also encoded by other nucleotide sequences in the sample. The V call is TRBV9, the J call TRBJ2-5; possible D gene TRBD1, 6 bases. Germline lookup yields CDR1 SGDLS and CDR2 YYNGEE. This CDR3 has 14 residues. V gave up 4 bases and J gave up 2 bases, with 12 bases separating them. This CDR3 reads CASSPRTEQETQYF. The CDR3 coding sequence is TGTGCCAGCAGCCCACGGACAGAGCAAGAGACCCAGTACTTC.

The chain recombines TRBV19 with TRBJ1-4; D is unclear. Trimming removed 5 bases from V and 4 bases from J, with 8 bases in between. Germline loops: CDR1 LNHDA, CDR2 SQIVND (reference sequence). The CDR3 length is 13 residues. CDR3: CASSWQYNEKLFF. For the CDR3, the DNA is TGTGCCAGTAGTTGGCAGTATAATGAAAAACTGTTTTTT.

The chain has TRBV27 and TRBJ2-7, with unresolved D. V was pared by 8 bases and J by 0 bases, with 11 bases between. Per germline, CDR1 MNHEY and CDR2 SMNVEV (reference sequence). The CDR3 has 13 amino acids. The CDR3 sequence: CASGLQSSYEQYF. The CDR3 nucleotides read TGTGCCAGCGGATTACAGAGCTCCTACGAGCAGTACTTC.

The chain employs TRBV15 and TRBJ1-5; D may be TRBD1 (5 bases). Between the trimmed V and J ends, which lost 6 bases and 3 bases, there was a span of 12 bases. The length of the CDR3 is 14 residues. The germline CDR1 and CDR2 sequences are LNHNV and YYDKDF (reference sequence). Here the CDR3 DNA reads TGTGCCACCAGTGAGGGGCGCGTCAATCAGCCCCAGCATTTT. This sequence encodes CATSEGRVNQPQHF. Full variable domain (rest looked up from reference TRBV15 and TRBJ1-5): DAMVIQNPRYQVTQFGKPVTLSCSQTLNHNVMYWYQQKSSQAPKLLFHYYDKDFNNEADTPDNFQSRRPNTSFCFLDIRSPGLGDTAMYLCATSEGRVNQPQHFGDGTRLSIL.

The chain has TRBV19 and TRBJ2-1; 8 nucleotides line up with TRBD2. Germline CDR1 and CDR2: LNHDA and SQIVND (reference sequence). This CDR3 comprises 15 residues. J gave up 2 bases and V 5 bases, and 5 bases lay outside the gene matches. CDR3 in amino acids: CASSLTREAYNEQFF. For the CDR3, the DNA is TGTGCCAGTAGTCTTACGCGGGAGGCCTACAATGAGCAGTTCTTC.

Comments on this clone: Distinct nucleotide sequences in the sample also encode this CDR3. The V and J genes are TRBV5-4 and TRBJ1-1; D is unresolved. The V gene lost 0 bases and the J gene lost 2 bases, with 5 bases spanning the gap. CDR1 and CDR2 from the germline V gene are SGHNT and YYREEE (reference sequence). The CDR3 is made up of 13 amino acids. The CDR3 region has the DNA TGTGCCAGCAGCTTGGGCCCTAACACTGAAGCTTTCTTT. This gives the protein CASSLGPNTEAFF.

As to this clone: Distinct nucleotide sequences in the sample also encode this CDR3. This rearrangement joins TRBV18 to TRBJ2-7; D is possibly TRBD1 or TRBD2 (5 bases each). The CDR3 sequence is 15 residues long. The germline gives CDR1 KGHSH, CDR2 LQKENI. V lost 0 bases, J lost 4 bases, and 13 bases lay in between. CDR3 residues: CASSPPGQGVYEQYF. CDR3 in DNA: TGTGCCAGCTCACCACCGGGCCAGGGAGTATACGAGCAGTACTTC. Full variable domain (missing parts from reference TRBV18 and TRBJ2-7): NAGVMQNPRHLVRRRGQEARLRCSPMKGHSHVYWYRQLPEEGLKFMVYLQKENIIDESGMPKERFSAEFPKEGPSILRIQQVVRGDSAAYFCASSPPGQGVYEQYFGPGTRLTVT.

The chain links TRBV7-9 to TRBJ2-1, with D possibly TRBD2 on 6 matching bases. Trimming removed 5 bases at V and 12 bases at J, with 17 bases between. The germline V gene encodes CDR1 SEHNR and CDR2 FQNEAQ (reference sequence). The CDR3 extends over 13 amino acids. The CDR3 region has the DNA TGTGCCAGCAGCCCGACCCCTCTCGGGGGGCAGTTCTTC. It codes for CASSPTPLGGQFF.

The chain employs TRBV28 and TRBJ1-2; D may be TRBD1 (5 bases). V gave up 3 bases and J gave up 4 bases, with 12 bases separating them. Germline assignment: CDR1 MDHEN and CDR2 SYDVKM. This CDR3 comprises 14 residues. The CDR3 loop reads CASSLRGWAYGYTF. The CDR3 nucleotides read TGTGCCAGCAGTTTGAGGGGATGGGCCTATGGCTACACCTTC.

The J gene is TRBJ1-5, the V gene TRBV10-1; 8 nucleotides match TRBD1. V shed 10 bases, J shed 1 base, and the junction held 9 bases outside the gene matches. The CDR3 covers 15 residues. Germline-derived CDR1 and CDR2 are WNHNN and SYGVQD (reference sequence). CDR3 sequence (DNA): TGCGCCACCTCTCCGGGACAGGCCAGCAATCAGCCCCAGCATTTT. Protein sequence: CATSPGQASNQPQHF.

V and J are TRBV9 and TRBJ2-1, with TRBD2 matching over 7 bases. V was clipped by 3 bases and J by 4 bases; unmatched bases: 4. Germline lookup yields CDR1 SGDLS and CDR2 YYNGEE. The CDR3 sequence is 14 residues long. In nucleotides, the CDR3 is TGTGCCAGCAGCGGGACGGGACTATACAATGAGCAGTTCTTC. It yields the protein CASSGTGLYNEQFF.

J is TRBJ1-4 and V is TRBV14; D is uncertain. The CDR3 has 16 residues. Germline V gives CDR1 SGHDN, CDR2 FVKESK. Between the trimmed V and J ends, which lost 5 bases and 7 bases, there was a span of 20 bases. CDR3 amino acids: CASSFRVREEGEKLFF. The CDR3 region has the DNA TGTGCCAGCAGCTTCCGGGTTAGGGAGGAGGGTGAAAAACTGTTTTTT.

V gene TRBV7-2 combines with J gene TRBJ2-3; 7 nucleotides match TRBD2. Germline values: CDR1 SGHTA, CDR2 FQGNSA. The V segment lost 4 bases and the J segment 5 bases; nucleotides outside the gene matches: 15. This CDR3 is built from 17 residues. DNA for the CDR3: TGTGCCAGCAGCTCAAGGGCCCAGGCGGGAGACCGAGATACGCAGTATTTT. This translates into CASSSRAQAGDRDTQYF. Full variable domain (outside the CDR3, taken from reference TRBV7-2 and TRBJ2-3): GAGVSQSPSNKVTEKGKDVELRCDPISGHTALYWYRQSLGQGLEFLIYFQGNSAPDKSGLPSDRFSAERTGGSVSTLTIQRTQQEDSAVYLCASSSRAQAGDRDTQYFGPGTRLTVL.

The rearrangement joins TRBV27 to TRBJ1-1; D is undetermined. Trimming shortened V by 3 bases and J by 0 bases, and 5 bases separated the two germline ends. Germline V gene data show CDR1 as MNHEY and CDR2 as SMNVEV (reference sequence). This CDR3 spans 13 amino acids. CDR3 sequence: CASSFWMNTEAFF. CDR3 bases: TGTGCCAGCAGTTTTTGGATGAACACTGAAGCTTTCTTT.

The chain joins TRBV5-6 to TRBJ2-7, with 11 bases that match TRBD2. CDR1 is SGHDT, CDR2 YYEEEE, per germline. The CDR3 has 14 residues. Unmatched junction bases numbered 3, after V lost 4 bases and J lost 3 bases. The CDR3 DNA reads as TGTGCCAGCAGCGTGGGACTAGCGGTCTACGAGCAGTACTTC. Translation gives CASSVGLAVYEQYF.

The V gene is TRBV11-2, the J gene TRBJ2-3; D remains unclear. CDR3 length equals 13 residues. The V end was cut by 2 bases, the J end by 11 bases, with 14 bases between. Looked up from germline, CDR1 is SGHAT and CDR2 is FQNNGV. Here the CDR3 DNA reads TGTGCCAGCAGCTTATCCCCCACCTGGGGGCAGTATTTT. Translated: CASSLSPTWGQYF.

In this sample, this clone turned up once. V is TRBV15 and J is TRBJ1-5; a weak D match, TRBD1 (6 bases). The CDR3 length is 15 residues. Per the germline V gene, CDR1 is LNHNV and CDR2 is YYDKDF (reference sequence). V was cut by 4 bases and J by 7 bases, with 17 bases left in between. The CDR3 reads CATSIGHREYQPQHF. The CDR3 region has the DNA TGTGCCACCAGCATTGGTCACAGGGAATACCAGCCCCAGCATTTT.

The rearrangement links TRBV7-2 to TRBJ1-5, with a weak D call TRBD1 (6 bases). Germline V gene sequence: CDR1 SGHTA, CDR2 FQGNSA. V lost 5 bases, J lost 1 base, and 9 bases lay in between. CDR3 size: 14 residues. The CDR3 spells CASSNTGSNQPQHF. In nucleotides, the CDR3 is TGTGCCAGCAGCAATACAGGGAGCAATCAGCCCCAGCATTTT. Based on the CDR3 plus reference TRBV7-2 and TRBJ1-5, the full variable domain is GAGVSQSPSNKVTEKGKDVELRCDPISGHTALYWYRQSLGQGLEFLIYFQGNSAPDKSGLPSDRFSAERTGGSVSTLTIQRTQQEDSAVYLCASSNTGSNQPQHFGDGTRLSIL.

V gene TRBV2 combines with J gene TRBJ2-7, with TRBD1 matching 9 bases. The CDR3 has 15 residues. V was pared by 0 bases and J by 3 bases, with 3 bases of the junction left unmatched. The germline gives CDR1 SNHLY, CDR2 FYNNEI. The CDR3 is CASSEATGGVYEQYF. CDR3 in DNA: TGTGCCAGCAGTGAAGCGACAGGGGGGGTCTACGAGCAGTACTTC. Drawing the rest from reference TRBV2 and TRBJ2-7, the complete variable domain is EPEVTQTPSHQVTQMGQEVILRCVPISNHLYFYWYRQILGQKVEFLVSFYNNEISEKSEIFDDQFSVERPDGSNFTLKIRSTKLEDSAMYFCASSEATGGVYEQYFGPGTRLTVT.

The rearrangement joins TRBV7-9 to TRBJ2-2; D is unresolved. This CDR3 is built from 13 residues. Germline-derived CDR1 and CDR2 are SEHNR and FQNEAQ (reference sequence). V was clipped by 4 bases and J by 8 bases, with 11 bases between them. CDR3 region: CASSSPLFGELFF. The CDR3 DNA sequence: TGTGCCAGCAGCTCCCCCCTCTTTGGGGAGCTGTTTTTT. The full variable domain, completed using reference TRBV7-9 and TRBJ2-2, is DTGVSQNPRHKITKRGQNVTFRCDPISEHNRLYWYRQTLGQGPEFLTYFQNEAQLEKSRLLSDRFSAERPKGSFSTLEIQRTEQGDSAMYLCASSSPLFGELFFGEGSRLTVL.

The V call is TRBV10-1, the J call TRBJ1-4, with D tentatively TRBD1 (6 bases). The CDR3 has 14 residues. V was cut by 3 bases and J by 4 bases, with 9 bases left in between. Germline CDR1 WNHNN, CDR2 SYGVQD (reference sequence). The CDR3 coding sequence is TGCGCCAGCAGTGACCCAGGGGTTAATGAAAAACTGTTTTTT. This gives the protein CASSDPGVNEKLFF.

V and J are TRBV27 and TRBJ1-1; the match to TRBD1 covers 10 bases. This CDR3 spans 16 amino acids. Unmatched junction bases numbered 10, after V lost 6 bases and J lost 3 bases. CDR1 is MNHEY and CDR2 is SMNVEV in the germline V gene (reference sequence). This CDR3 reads CASSQSYGTGDTEAFF. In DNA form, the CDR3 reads TGTGCCAGCAGCCAATCGTACGGGACAGGGGACACTGAAGCTTTCTTT.

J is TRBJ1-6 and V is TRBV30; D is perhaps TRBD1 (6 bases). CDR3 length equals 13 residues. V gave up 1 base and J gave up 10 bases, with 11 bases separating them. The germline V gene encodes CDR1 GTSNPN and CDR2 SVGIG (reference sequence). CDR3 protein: CAWSDRVRSPLHF. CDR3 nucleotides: TGTGCCTGGAGTGACAGGGTTCGCTCACCCCTCCACTTT.